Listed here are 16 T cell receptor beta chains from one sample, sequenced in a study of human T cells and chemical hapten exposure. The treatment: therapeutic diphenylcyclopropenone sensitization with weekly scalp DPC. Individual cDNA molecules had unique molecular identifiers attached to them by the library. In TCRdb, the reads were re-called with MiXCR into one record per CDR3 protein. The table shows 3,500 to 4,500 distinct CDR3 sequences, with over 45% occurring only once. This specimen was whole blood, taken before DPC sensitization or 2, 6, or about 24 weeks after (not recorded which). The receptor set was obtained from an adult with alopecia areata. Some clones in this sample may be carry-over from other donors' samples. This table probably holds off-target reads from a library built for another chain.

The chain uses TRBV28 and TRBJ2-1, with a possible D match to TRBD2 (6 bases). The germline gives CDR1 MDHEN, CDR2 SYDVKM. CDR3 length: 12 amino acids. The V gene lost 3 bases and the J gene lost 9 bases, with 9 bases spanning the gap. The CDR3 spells CASSFGGAEQFF. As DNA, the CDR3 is TGTGCCAGCAGTTTCGGAGGGGCTGAGCAGTTCTTC. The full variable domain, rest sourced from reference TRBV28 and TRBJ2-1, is DVKVTQSSRYLVKRTGEKVFLECVQDMDHENMFWYRQDPGLGLRLIYFSYDVKMKEKGDIPEGYSVSREKKERFSLILESASTNQTSMYLCASSFGGAEQFFGPGTRLTVL.

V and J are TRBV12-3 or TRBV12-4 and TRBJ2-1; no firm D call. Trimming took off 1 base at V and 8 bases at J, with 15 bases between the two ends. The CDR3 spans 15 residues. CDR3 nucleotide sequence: TGTGCCAGCAGTTTAGGATCACGCTCCGGAGATGAGCAGTTCTTC. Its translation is CASSLGSRSGDEQFF.

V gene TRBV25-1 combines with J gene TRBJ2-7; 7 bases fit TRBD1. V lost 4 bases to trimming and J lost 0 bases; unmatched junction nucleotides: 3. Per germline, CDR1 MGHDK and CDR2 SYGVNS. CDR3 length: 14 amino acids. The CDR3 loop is CASSVTGSSYEQYF. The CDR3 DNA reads TGTGCCAGCAGTGTGACAGGGAGCTCCTACGAGCAGTACTTC.

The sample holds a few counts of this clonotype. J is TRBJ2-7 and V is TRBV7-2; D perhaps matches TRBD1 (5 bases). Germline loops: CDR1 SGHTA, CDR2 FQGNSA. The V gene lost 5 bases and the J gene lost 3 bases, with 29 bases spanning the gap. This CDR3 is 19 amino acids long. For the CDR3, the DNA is TGTGCCAGCAGCCAGGGTCCGGTGGGGCGGAACACCCTACGCTACGAGCAGTACTTC. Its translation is CASSQGPVGRNTLRYEQYF.

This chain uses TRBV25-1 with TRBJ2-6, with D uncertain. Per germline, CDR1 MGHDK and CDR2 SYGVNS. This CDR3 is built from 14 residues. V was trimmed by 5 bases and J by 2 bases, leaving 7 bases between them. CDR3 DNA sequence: TGTGCCAGCAGTCTCTCGACTGGGGCCAACGTCCTGACTTTC. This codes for CASSLSTGANVLTF.

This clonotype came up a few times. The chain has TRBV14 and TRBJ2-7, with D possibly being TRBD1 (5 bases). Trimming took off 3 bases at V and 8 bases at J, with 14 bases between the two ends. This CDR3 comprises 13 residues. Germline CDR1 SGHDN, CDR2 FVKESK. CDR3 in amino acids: CASSQGPSAKQYF. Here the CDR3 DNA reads TGTGCCAGCAGCCAGGGGCCCTCCGCGAAGCAGTACTTC.

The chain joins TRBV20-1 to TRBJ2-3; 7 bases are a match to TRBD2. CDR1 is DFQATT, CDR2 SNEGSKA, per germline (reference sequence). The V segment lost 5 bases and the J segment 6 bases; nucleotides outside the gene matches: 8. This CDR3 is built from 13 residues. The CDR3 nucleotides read TGCAGTGCTGGACCTAGCGGAGGGGATACGCAGTATTTT. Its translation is CSAGPSGGDTQYF.

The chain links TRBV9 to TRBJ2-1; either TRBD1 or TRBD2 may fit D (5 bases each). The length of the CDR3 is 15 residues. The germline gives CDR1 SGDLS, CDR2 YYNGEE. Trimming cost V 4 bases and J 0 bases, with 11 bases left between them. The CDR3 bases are TGTGCCAGCAGCCCATGGGGGAGCTCCTACAATGAGCAGTTCTTC. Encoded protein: CASSPWGSSYNEQFF.

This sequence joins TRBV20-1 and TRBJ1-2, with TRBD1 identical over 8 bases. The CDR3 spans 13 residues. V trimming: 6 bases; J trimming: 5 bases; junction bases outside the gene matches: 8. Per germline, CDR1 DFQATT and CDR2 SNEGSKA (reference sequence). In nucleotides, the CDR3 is TGCAGTGCCATGACAGGGGTTGGGTATGGCTACACCTTC. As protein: CSAMTGVGYGYTF.

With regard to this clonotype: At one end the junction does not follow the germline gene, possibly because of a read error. CDR3 bases: TGCGCCAGCGGTCGGACTAGCGGGGGGAGTACCATCTTC. Its protein is CASGRTSGGSTIF. V gene TRBV5-1 combines with J gene TRBJ2-7; 14 nucleotides align to TRBD2. Germline CDR1 reads SGHRS; CDR2 reads YFSETQ. This CDR3 spans 13 amino acids.

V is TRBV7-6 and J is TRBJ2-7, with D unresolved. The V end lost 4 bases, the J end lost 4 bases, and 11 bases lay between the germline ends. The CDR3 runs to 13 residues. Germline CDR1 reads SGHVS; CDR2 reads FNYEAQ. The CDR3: CASSSQESYEQYF. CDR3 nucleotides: TGTGCCAGCAGCTCGCAGGAGTCGTACGAGCAGTACTTC. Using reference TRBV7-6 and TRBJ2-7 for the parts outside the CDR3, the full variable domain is GAGVSQSPRYKVTKRGQDVALRCDPISGHVSLYWYRQALGQGPEFLTYFNYEAQQDKSGLPNDRFSAERPEGSISTLTIQRTEQRDSAMYRCASSSQESYEQYFGPGTRLTVT.

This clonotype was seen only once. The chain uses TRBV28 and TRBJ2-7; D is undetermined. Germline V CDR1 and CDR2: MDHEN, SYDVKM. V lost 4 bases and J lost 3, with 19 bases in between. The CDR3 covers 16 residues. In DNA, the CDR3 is TGTGCCAGCAGTTCCCCCTCTTCACCCGCCCTCTACGAGCAGTACTTC. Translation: CASSSPSSPALYEQYF.

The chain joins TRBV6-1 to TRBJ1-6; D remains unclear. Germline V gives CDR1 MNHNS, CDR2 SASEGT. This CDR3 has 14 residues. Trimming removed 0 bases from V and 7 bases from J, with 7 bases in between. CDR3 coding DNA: TGTGCCAGCAGTGAAGCGGTCAGAAATTCACCCCTCCACTTT. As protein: CASSEAVRNSPLHF.

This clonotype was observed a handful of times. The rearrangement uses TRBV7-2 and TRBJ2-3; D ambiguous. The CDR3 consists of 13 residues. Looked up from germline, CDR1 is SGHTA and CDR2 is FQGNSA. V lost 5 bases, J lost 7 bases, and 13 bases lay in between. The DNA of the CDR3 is TGTGCCAGCAGCCCATCAACCCGGAATACGCAGTATTTT. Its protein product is CASSPSTRNTQYF.

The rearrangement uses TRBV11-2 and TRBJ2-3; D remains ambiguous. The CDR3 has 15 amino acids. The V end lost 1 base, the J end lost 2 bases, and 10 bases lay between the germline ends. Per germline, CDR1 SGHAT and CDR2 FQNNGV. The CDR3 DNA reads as TGTGCCAGCAGCTTAGCTCACAGCTCCACAGATACGCAGTATTTT. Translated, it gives CASSLAHSSTDTQYF.

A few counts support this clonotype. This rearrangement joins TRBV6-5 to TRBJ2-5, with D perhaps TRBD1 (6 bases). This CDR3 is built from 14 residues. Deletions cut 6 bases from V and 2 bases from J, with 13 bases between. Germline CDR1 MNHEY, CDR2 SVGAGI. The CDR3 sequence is CASSAGQRQETQYF. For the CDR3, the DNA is TGTGCCAGCAGCGCCGGACAGCGACAAGAGACCCAGTACTTC.